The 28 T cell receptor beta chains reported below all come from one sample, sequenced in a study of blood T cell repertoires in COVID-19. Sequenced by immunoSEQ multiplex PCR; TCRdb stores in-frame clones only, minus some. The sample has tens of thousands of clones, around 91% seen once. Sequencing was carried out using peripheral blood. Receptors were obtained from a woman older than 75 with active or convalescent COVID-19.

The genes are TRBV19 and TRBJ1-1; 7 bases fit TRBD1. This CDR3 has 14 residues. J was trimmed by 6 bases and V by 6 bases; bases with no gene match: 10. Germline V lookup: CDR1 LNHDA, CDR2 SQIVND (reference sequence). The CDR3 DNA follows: TGTGCCAGTAGCCGACAGGGTAAGGGCGCTGAAGCTTTCTTT. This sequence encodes CASSRQGKGAEAFF. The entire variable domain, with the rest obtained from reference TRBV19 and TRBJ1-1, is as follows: DGGITQSPKYLFRKEGQNVTLSCEQNLNHDAMYWYRQDPGQGLRLIYYSQIVNDFQKGDIAEGYSVSREKKESFPLTVTSAQKNPTAFYLCASSRQGKGAEAFFGQGTRLTVV.

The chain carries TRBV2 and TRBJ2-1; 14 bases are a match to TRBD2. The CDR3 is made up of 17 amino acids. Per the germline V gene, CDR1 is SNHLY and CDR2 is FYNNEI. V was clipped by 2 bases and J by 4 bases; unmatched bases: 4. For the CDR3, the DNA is TGTGCCAGCAGTGAACCGGGACTAGCGGGAGTATACAATGAGCAGTTCTTC. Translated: CASSEPGLAGVYNEQFF.

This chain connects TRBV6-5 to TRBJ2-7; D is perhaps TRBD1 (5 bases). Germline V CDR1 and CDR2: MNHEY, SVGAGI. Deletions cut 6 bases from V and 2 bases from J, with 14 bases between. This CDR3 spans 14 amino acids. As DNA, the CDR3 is TGTGCCAGCAGGCAGGGTACCTCCGCCTACGAGCAGTACTTC. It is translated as CASRQGTSAYEQYF.

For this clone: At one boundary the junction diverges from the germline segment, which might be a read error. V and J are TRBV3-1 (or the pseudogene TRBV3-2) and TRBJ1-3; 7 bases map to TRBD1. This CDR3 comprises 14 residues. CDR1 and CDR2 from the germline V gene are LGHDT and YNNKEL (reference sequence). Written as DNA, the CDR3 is TGTGCCAGCACCCAACAGGGGTACTTAAACACCATATATTTT. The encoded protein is CASTQQGYLNTIYF.

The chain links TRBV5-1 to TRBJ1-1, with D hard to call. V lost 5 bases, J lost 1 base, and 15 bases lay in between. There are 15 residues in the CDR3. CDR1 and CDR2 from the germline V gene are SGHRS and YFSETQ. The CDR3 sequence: CASSFNVAANTEAFF. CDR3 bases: TGCGCCAGCAGTTTCAACGTGGCGGCGAACACTGAAGCTTTCTTT.

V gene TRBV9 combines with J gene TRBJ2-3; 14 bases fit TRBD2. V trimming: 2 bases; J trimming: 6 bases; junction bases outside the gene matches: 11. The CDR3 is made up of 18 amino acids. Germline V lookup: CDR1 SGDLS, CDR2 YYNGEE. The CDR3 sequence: CASSVGLAGDPGVDTQYF. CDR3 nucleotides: TGTGCCAGCAGCGTGGGACTAGCGGGAGACCCGGGGGTGGATACGCAGTATTTT.

CDR3 nucleotide sequence: TGCGCCAGCAGCTTTGGCAGTGTCTCCTACGAGCAGTACTTC. Amino acid sequence: CASSFGSVSYEQYF. This sequence joins TRBV5-1 and TRBJ2-7; D gene uncertain. V gave up 2 bases and J gave up 0 bases, with 9 bases separating them. This CDR3 has 14 residues. Germline V CDR1 and CDR2: SGHRS, YFSETQ.

The CDR3 DNA reads TGTCCCAACCCGGGGGGTGGCTACACCTTC. It specifies CPNPGGGYTF. The chain employs TRBV18 and TRBJ1-2, with a weak D call TRBD1 (5 bases). The CDR3 contains 10 residues. CDR1 and CDR2 from the germline V gene are KGHSH and LQKENI.

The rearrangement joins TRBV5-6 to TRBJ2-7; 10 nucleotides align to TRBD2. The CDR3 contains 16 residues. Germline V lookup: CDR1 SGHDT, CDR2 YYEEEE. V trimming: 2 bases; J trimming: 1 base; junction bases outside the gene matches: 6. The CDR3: CASSFRTSGLSYEQYF. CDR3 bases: TGTGCCAGCAGCTTTAGGACTAGCGGCTTATCCTACGAGCAGTACTTC.

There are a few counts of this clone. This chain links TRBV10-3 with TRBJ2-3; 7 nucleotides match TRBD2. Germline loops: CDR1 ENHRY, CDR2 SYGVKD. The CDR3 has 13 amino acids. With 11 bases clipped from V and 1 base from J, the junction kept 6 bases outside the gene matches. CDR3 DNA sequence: TGTGCCTGTGGGGCGGGAGGCACAGATACGCAGTATTTT. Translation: CACGAGGTDTQYF.

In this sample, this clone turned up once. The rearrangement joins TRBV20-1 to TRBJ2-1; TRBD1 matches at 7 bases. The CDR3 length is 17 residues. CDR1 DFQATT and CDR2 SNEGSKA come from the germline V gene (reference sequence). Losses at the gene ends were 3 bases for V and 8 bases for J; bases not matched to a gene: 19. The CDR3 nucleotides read TGCAGTGCTAGTAACAGGGGTCTCGGTCTAGTCTTTCATGAGCAGTTCTTC. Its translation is CSASNRGLGLVFHEQFF.

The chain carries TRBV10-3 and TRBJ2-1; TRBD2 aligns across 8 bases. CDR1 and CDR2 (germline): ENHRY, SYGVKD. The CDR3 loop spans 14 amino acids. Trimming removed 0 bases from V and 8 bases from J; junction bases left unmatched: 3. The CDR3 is CAISESGLGDEQFF. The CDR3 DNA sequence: TGTGCCATCAGTGAGTCGGGACTAGGCGATGAGCAGTTCTTC.

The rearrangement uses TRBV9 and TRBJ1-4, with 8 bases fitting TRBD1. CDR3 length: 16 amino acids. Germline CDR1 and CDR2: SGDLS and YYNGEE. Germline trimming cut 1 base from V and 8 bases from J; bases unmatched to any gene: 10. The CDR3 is CASSVSSDRAQEKLFF. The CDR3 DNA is TGTGCCAGCAGCGTATCCTCGGACAGGGCTCAAGAAAAACTGTTTTTT. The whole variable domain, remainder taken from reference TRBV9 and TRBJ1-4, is DSGVTQTPKHLITATGQRVTLRCSPRSGDLSVYWYQQSLDQGLQFLIQYYNGEERAKGNILERFSAQQFPDLHSELNLSSLELGDSALYFCASSVSSDRAQEKLFFGSGTQLSVL.

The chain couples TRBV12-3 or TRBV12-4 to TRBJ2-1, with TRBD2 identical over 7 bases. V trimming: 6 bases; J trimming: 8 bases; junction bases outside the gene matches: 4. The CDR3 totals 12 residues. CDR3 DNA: TGTGCCAGCAGCCTGACTAGCCATGAGCAGTTCTTC. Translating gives CASSLTSHEQFF.

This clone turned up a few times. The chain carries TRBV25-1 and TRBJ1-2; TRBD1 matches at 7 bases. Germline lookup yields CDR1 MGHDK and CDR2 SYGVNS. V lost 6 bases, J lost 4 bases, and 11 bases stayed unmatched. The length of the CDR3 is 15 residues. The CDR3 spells CASRGGQEGSYGYTF. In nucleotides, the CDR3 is TGTGCCAGCAGGGGTGGACAGGAGGGTAGCTATGGCTACACCTTC.

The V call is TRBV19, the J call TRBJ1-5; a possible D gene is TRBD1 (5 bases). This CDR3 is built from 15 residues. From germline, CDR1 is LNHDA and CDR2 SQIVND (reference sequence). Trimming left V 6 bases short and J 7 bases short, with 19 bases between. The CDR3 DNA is TGTGCCAGTAGCGCTGGGGCAGGGTCGAGGCAGCCCCAGCATTTT. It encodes CASSAGAGSRQPQHF.

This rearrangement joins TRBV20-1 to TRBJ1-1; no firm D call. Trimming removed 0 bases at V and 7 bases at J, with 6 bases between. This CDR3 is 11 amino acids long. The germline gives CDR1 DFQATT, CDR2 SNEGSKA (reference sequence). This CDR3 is CSARDLGEAFF. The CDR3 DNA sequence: TGCAGTGCTAGAGATCTAGGTGAAGCTTTCTTT.

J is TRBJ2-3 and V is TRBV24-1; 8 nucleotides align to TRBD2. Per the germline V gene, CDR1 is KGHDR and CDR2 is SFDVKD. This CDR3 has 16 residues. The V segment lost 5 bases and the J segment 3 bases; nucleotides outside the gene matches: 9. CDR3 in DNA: TGTGCCACCAGTGGTCCTAGCGGGCATACAACAGATACGCAGTATTTT. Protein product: CATSGPSGHTTDTQYF.

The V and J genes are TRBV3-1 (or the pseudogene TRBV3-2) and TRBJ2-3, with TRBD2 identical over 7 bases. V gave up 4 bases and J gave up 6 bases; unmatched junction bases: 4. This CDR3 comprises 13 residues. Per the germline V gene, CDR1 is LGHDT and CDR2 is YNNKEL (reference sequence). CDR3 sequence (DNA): TGTGCCAGCAGCCCGAGCGGGACTGATACGCAGTATTTT. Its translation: CASSPSGTDTQYF.

CDR3 amino acids: CASSLGGQGDEKLFF. The CDR3 region has the DNA TGTGCCAGCAGTTTAGGAGGTCAGGGGGACGAAAAACTGTTTTTT. The chain uses TRBV28 and TRBJ1-4; the match to TRBD1 covers 7 bases. CDR1 is MDHEN and CDR2 is SYDVKM in the germline V gene. The CDR3 contains 15 residues. V was pared by 2 bases and J by 8 bases, with 8 bases of the junction left unmatched.

The CDR3 nucleotides are TGTGCCAGCAGCCTGAGGGGGCGCAGCGATGAAAAACTGTTTTTT. Translating gives CASSLRGRSDEKLFF. This chain links TRBV28 with TRBJ1-4; 7 bases align to TRBD1. V gave up 6 bases and J gave up 6 bases; unmatched junction bases: 10. Germline V gene lookup returns CDR1 MDHEN and CDR2 SYDVKM. The CDR3 covers 15 residues.

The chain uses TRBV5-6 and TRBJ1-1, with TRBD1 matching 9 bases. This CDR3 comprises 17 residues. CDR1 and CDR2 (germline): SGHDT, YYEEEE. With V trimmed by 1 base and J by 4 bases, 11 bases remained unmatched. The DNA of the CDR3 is TGTGCCAGCAGCTTGAAGGGACAGGGACATATGGGCACTGAAGCTTTCTTT. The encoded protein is CASSLKGQGHMGTEAFF.

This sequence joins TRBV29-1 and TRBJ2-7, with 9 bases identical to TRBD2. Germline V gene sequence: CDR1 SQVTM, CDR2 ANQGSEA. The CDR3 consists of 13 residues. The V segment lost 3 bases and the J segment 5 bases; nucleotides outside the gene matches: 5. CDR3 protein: CSVEREGRDEQYF. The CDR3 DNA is TGCAGCGTTGAGCGGGAGGGCCGCGACGAGCAGTACTTC.

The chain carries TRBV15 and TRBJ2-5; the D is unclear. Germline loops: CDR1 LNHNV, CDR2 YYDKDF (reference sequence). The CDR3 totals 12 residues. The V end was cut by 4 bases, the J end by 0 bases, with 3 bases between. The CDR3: CATSTDQETQYF. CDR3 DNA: TGTGCCACCAGCACGGACCAAGAGACCCAGTACTTC.

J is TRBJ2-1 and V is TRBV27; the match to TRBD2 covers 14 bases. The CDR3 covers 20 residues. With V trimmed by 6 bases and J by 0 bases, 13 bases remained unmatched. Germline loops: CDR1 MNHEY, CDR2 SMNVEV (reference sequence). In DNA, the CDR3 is TGTGCCAGCAGCAAGGGACTAGCGGGGGTGAGTTGGAGCTCCTACAATGAGCAGTTCTTC. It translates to CASSKGLAGVSWSSYNEQFF.

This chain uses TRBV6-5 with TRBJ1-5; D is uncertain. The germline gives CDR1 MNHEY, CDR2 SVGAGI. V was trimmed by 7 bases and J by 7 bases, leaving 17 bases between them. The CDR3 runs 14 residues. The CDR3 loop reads CASTPSGSGQPQHF. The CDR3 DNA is TGTGCCAGCACCCCGTCAGGTAGCGGGCAGCCCCAGCATTTT.

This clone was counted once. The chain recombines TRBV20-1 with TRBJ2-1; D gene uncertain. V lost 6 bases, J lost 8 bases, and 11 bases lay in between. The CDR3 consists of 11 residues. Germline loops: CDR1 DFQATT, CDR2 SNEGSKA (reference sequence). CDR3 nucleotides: TGCAGTGCGCCGCATATAGATGAGCAGTTCTTC. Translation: CSAPHIDEQFF.

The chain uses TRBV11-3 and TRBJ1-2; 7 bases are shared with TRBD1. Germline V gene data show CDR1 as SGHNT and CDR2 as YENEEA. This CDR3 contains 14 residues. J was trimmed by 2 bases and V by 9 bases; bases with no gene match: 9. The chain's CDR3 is CARWTGQTNYGYTF. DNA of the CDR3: TGTGCCAGATGGACGGGACAGACAAACTATGGCTACACCTTC.